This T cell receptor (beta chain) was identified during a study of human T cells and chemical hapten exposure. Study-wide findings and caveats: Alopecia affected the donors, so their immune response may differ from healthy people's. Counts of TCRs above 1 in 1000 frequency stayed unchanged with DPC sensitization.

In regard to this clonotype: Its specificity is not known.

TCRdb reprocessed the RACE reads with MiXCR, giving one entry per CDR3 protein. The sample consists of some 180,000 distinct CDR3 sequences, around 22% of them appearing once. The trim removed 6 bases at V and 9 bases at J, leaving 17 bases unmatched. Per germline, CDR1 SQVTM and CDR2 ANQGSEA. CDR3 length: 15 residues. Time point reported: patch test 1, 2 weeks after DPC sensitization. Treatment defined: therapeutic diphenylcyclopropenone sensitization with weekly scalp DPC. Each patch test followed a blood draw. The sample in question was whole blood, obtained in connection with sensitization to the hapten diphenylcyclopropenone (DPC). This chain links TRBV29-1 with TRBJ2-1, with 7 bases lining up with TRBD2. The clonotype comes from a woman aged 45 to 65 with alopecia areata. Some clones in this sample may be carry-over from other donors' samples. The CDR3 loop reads CSVQKGGSGFGEQFF. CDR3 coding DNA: TGCAGCGTCCAAAAAGGCGGGAGCGGGTTCGGTGAGCAGTTCTTC.